Detailed here is one TCR beta chain. From PBMCs, CD4+ and CD8+ T cells were sorted. The V gene's germline CDR1 is SGHDT and CDR2 YYEEEE. This CDR3 comprises 12 residues. V was clipped by 2 bases and J by 7 bases, with 4 bases between them. The data are from a study of CD8+ T cells in alopecia areata. Reverse transcription of extracted RNA yielded cDNA, which provided the sequencing template. Profiled with immunoSEQ multiplex PCR; TCRdb holds only in-frame clones, not every one. This sample has 95,000 to 120,000 clones, with approximately 59% found just once. The TCR was taken from a human donor in good health. The chain carries TRBV5-6 and TRBJ1-6; D gene ambiguous. The specimen was CD8+ T cells sorted from blood. CDR3 residues: CASSFANSPLHF. The CDR3 DNA reads as TGTGCCAGCAGCTTCGCCAATTCACCCCTCCACTTT.